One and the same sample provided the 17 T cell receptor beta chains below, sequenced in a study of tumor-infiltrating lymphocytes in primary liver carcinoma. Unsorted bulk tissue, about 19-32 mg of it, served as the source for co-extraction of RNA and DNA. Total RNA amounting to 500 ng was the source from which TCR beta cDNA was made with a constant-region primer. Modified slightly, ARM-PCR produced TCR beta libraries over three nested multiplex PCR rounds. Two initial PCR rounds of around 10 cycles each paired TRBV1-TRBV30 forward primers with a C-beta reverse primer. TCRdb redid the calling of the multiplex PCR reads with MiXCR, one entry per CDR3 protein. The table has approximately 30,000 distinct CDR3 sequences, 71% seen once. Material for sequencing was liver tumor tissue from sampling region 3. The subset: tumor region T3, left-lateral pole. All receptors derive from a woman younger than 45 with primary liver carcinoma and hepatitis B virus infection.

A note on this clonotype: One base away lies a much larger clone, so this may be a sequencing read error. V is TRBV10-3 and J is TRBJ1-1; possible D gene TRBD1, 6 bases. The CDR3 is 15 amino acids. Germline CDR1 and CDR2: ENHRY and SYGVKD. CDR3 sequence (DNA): TGTGCCATCAGTGAATCACAGGGTTTAGACACTGAAGCTTACTTT. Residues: CAISESQGLDTEAYF.

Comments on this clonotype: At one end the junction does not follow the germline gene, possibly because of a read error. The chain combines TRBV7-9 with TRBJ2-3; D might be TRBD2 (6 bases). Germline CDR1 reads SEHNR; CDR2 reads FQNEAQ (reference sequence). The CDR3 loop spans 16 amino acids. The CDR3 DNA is TGTGCCAACAGCATATTACTACCGGGAGCCACAGATACGCAGTATTTT. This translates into CANSILLPGATDTQYF.

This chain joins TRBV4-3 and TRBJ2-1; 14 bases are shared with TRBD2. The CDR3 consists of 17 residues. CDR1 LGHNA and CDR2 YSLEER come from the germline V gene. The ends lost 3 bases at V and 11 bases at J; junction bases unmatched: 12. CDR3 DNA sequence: TGCGCCAGCAGCCAGGAACCGGGACTAGCGGGAGTTAATCAGCAGTTCTTC. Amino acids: CASSQEPGLAGVNQQFF.

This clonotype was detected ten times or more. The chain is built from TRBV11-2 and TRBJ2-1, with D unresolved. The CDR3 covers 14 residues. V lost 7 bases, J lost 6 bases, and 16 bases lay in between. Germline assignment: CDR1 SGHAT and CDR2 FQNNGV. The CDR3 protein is CASTLTPTGNEQFF. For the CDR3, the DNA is TGTGCCAGCACCCTGACCCCCACCGGCAATGAGCAGTTCTTC.

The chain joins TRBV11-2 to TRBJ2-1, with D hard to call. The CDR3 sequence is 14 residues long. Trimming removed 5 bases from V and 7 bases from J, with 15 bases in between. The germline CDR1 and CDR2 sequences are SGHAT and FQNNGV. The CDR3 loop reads CASSQELRKNEQFF. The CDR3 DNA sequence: TGTGCCAGCAGCCAAGAACTGAGGAAGAATGAGCAGTTCTTC.

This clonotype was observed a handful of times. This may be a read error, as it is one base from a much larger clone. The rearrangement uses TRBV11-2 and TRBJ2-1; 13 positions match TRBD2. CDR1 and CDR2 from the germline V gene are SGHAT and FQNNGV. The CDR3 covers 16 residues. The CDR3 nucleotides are TGTGTCAGCAGCCTACCGACTAGCGGGAGGAACAATGAGCAGTTCTTC. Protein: CVSSLPTSGRNNEQFF.

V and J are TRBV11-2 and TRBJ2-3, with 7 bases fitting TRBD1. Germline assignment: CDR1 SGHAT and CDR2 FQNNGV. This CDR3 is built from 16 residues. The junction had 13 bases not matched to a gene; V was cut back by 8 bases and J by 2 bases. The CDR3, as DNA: TGTGCCAGCGGCCGGAGTACAGGGGTAGACACAGATACGCAGTATTTT. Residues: CASGRSTGVDTDTQYF. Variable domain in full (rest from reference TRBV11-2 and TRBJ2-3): EAGVAQSPRYKIIEKRQSVAFWCNPISGHATLYWYQQILGQGPKLLIQFQNNGVVDDSQLPKDRFSAERLKGVDSTLKIQPAKLEDSAVYLCASGRSTGVDTDTQYFGPGTRLTVL.

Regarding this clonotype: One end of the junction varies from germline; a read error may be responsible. CDR3 DNA sequence: TGTGCCGTCAGTGAGTTGGTTTCTGGAAACACCATATATTTT. This codes for CAVSELVSGNTIYF. V gene TRBV10-3 combines with J gene TRBJ1-3; D gene uncertain. From germline, CDR1 is ENHRY and CDR2 SYGVKD. CDR3 size: 14 residues.

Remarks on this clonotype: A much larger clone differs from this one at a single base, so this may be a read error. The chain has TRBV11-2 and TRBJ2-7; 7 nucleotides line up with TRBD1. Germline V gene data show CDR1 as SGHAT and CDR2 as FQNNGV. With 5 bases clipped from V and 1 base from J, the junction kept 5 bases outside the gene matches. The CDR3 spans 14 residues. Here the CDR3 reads CASSASRGSYEQYF. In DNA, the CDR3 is TGTGCCAGCAGCGCCTCCAGGGGGTCCTACGAGCAGTACTTC.

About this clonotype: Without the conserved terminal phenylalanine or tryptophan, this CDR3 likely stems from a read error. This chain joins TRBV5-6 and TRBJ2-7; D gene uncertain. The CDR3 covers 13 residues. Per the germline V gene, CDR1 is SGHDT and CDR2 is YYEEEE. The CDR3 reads CASSDPDGHEQYS. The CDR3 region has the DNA TGCGCCAGCAGCGACCCGGACGGCCACGAGCAGTACTCT.

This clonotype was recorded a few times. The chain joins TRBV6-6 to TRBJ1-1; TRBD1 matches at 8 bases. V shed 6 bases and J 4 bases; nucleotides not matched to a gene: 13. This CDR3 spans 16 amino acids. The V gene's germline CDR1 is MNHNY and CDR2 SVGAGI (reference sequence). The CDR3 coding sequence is TGTGCCAGCAGCCGGGGACAGGTGACTGTAGGCACTGAAGCTTTCTTT. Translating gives CASSRGQVTVGTEAFF.

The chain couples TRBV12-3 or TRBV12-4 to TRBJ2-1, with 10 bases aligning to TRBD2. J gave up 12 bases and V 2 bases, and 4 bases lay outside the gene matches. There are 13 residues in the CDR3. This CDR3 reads CASSLTSGTRQFF. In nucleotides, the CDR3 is TGTGCCAGCAGTTTAACTAGCGGGACCCGGCAGTTCTTC.

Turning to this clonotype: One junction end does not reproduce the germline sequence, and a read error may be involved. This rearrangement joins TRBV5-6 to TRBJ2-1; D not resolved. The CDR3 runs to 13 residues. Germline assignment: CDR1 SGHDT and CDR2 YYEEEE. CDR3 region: CVSSPQWYNEQFF. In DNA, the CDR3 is TGTGTCAGCAGCCCTCAGTGGTACAATGAGCAGTTCTTT.

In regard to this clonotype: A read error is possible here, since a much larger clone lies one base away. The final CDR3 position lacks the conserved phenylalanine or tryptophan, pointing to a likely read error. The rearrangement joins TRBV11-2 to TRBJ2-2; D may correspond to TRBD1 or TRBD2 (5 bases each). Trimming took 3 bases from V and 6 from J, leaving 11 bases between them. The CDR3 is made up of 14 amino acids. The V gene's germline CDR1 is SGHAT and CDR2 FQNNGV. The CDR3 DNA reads TGTGCCAGCAGCTTGAGGGGAACGGCCGGGGAGCTGTTTGTT. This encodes CASSLRGTAGELFV.

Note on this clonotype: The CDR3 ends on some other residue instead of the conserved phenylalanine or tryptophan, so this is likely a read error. The CDR3 reads CASSLGSPGQEWETQYL. CDR3 coding DNA: TGTGCCAGCAGCTTAGGTTCCCCGGGACAGGAGTGGGAGACCCAGTACTTA. The gene calls are TRBV11-2 and TRBJ2-5, with TRBD1 matching over 8 bases. The CDR3 runs to 17 residues. Germline CDR1 is SGHAT and CDR2 is FQNNGV. The trim removed 1 base at V and 5 bases at J, leaving 12 bases unmatched.

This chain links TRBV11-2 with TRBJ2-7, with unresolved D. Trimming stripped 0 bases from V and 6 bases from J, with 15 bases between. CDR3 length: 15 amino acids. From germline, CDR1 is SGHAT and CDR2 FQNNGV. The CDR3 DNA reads TGTGCCAGCAGCTTAGATTCAGGCCATACGTCCGAGCAGTACTTC. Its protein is CASSLDSGHTSEQYF.

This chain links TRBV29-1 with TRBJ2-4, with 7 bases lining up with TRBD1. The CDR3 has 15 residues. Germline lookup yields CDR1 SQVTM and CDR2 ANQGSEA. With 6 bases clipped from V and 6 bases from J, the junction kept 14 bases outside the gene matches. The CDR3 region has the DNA TGCAGCGTCTGGAGAGGGGACAGCGCTAGAAACATTCAGTACTTC. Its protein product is CSVWRGDSARNIQYF.